This T cell receptor (beta chain) was sequenced during a study of CD8 T cell repertoires and HIV-1 epitope variants. Across the study: Twenty-five autologous and known Gag and Nef epitope variant peptides each stimulated T cells separately. An uncultured baseline aliquot held 1M T cells.

This CDR3 has 12 amino acids. The trim removed 3 bases at V and 7 bases at J, leaving 3 bases unmatched. The germline CDR1 and CDR2 sequences are SNHLY and FYNNEI. Assay: immunoSEQ multiplex PCR; the TCRdb copy retains only in-frame clones and omits some. The sample holds roughly 100,000 clones, roughly 80% seen once. This receptor was obtained from a male donor with HIV. What was sequenced was uncultured baseline CD8+ T cells from peripheral blood mononuclear cells (PBMCs). The chain uses TRBV2 and TRBJ2-7; 7 bases line up with TRBD1. The CDR3 sequence is CASSDDRAEQYF. The DNA of the CDR3 is TGTGCCAGCAGTGATGACAGGGCTGAGCAGTACTTC. The variable domain in full, completed from reference TRBV2 and TRBJ2-7, reads EPEVTQTPSHQVTQMGQEVILRCVPISNHLYFYWYRQILGQKVEFLVSFYNNEISEKSEIFDDQFSVERPDGSNFTLKIRSTKLEDSAMYFCASSDDRAEQYFGPGTRLTVT.